Listed below are T cell receptor beta chains from one sample, sequenced in a study of blood T cell repertoires in COVID-19. Produced via immunoSEQ multiplex PCR; TCRdb's table is partial and in-frame only. The table records a few hundred thousand clones, about 86% of them present only once. Sequencing input: peripheral blood. Receptors were obtained from a man aged 55 to 70 who had recovered from COVID-19. Each CDR3 is given with its conserved first and last residue. A D gene is named only where the DNA matches it firmly. Rows give clone size only sometimes, using once, few, many, or a class for an expanded clone.

d_gene	abundance	v_gene	j_gene	CDR3nt	CDR3aa
-	-	TRBV28	TRBJ2-5	TGTGCCAGCAGGCAACTAGGTGCAGAGACCCAGTACTTC	CASRQLGAETQYF
TRBD1	-	TRBV27	TRBJ1-1	TGTGCCAGCAGTCCGGTACAGGGGCCTCTAGCCACTGAAGCTTTCTTT	CASSPVQGPLATEAFF
-	-	TRBV3-1/TRBV3-2	TRBJ1-1	TGTGCCAGCAGGTCGGACAGTGGGAGCACTGAAGCTTTCTTT	CASRSDSGSTEAFF
-	-	TRBV18	TRBJ1-1	TGTGCCAGCTCTCTTCAGGCTATGGGCACTGAAGCTTTCTTT	CASSLQAMGTEAFF
TRBD2	-	TRBV5-1	TRBJ2-3	TGCGCCAGCAGTTCTACTAGCGGCCATGGGGCAGATACGCAGTATTTT	CASSSTSGHGADTQYF
-	-	TRBV2	TRBJ1-1	TGTGCCCAGCGGGGACGGAGGGGGACTGAAGCTTTCTTT	CAQRGRRGTEAFF
-	-	TRBV30	TRBJ1-3	TGTGCCTGGAGCGCCCTAGGTCGACCGGGAAACACCATATATTTT	CAWSALGRPGNTIYF
-	once	TRBV18	TRBJ2-7	TGTGCCAGCTCACTCCCCGGGACTGCAACCTACGAGCAGTACTTC	CASSLPGTATYEQYF
TRBD1	-	TRBV11-2	TRBJ1-3	TGTGCCAGCAGCTTTGGGCAGGGGGCTGGAAACACCATATATTTT	CASSFGQGAGNTIYF
TRBD1	-	TRBV5-1	TRBJ1-4	TGCGCCAGCAGCGGAACAGGGGCAACTAATGAAAAACTGTTTTTT	CASSGTGATNEKLFF
-	-	TRBV5-1	TRBJ1-4	TGCGCCAGCAGCACCGGACAAGCCGAAAAACTGTTTTTT	CASSTGQAEKLFF
-	-	TRBV5-1	TRBJ1-2	TGCGCCAGCAGCTTAGGGGTTGATCGCTATGGCTACACCTTC	CASSLGVDRYGYTF
TRBD1	once	TRBV5-4	TRBJ2-7	TGTGCCAGCAGCTTGAGGGACAGGTTCTCCTACGAGCAGTACTTC	CASSLRDRFSYEQYF
-	few	TRBV5-5	TRBJ1-3	TGTGCCAGCAGCTTGTTACAGGGTGCTGGAAACACCATATATTTT	CASSLLQGAGNTIYF
-	-	TRBV3-1/TRBV3-2	TRBJ2-7	TGTGCCAGCAGCCAGGAGGGGATCTACAACGAGCAGTACTTC	CASSQEGIYNEQYF
TRBD1	-	TRBV7-9	TRBJ1-1	TGTGCCAGCAGCGCCGCAGGGGGCGGTACTGAAGCTTTCTTT	CASSAAGGGTEAFF
-	-	TRBV5-1	TRBJ2-2	TGCGCCACAACGACTCTCCTGGGGGGCACCGGGGAGCTGTTTTTT	CATTTLLGGTGELFF
TRBD1	-	TRBV5-1	TRBJ1-2	TGCGCCAGCAGCACCTCGACAGGGAACTATGGCTACACCTTC	CASSTSTGNYGYTF
TRBD1	-	TRBV27	TRBJ1-2	TGTGCCAGCAGTCCAACTCGGGACAGCTTTGGCTACACCTTC	CASSPTRDSFGYTF